The 17 T cell receptor beta chains presented below share a single source sample, sequenced in a study of T cells in Graves' hyperthyroidism and ophthalmopathy. From RNA transcripts, TCR beta CDR3 regions were amplified. Carried out on the TCR CDR3, a first-round RT-PCR used the HTBI primer set. TCRdb called the multiplex PCR reads again in MiXCR, with one record for every CDR3 protein. The sample has more than 350,000 distinct CDR3 sequences; under 15% are singletons. The sequenced sample consisted of blood. These receptors originate from a woman under 40 with Graves' hyperthyroidism.

This clonotype came up a few times. V usage is TRBV7-9 and J usage is TRBJ1-2, with unresolved D. The CDR3 covers 14 residues. The ends were cut back, 1 base at V and 4 bases at J, with 10 bases in the middle. Per the germline V gene, CDR1 is SEHNR and CDR2 is FQNEAQ (reference sequence). CDR3 nucleotides: TGTGCCAGCAGCTTAGATCGGGGTGCCTATGGCTACACCTTC. Translation: CASSLDRGAYGYTF. The entire variable domain, with the rest obtained from reference TRBV7-9 and TRBJ1-2, is as follows: DTGVSQNPRHKITKRGQNVTFRCDPISEHNRLYWYRQTLGQGPEFLTYFQNEAQLEKSRLLSDRFSAERPKGSFSTLEIQRTEQGDSAMYLCASSLDRGAYGYTFGSGTRLTVV.

The chain is built from TRBV18 and TRBJ2-1, with D unresolved. V was cut by 2 bases and J by 0 bases, with 11 bases left in between. This CDR3 comprises 16 residues. CDR1 is KGHSH and CDR2 is LQKENI in the germline V gene. The CDR3 here is CASSPAEPSSYNEQFF. The CDR3 DNA sequence: TGTGCCAGCTCACCAGCGGAACCGAGCTCCTACAATGAGCAGTTCTTC.

This clonotype was observed many times. The gene calls are TRBV7-2 and TRBJ1-2; 8 nucleotides agree with TRBD1. Germline loops: CDR1 SGHTA, CDR2 FQGNSA. Unmatched junction bases numbered 3, after V lost 5 bases and J lost 4 bases. CDR3 length: 13 amino acids. The CDR3 protein is CASSRDRIYGYTF. The CDR3 DNA reads as TGTGCCAGCAGCAGGGACAGGATCTATGGCTACACCTTC.

To note about this clonotype: A clone one base away is much larger, so this may be a read error. The V and J genes are TRBV20-1 and TRBJ2-3; D perhaps matches TRBD1 (6 bases). Germline CDR1 is DFQATT and CDR2 is SNEGSKA (reference sequence). This CDR3 has 16 amino acids. In nucleotides, the CDR3 is TGCGGTGCTAGGATCCAGGGGTTGAGGTTCACAGATACGCAGTATTTT. It is translated as CGARIQGLRFTDTQYF.

This clonotype was seen only a few times. This sequence joins TRBV10-3 and TRBJ2-2; D gene unclear. Trimming stripped 8 bases from V and 4 bases from J, with 8 bases between. The CDR3 loop spans 12 amino acids. The germline gives CDR1 ENHRY, CDR2 SYGVKD. This chain's CDR3 is CAIRDTTGELFF. As DNA, the CDR3 is TGTGCCATCCGCGACACCACCGGGGAGCTGTTTTTT.

This clonotype was found many times. The chain is built from TRBV20-1 and TRBJ2-5; 7 positions agree with TRBD2. The CDR3 spans 11 residues. Germline CDR1 DFQATT, CDR2 SNEGSKA (reference sequence). CDR3 loop: CSVRGLETQYF. The CDR3 DNA follows: TGCAGCGTGCGGGGGTTGGAGACCCAGTACTTC.

This chain uses TRBV14 with TRBJ1-6; TRBD1 matches at 7 bases. This CDR3 is built from 14 residues. Germline CDR1 SGHDN, CDR2 FVKESK. V gave up 4 bases and J gave up 7 bases; unmatched junction bases: 4. The CDR3 is CASSRGGRNSPLHF. The CDR3 DNA reads TGTGCCAGCAGCCGAGGGGGCAGGAATTCACCCCTCCACTTT.

This clonotype was counted a few times. This chain connects TRBV6-2 or TRBV6-3 to TRBJ2-3; weak D call: TRBD2 (7 bases). CDR1 and CDR2 (germline): MNHEY, SVGEGT. The length of the CDR3 is 20 residues. The V gene lost 0 bases and the J gene lost 3 bases, with 25 bases spanning the gap. The CDR3 is CASSYSTAPGGAGPTDTQYF. CDR3 bases: TGTGCCAGCAGTTACTCGACGGCCCCGGGGGGCGCGGGTCCAACAGATACGCAGTATTTT.

This clonotype appeared many times. The chain is built from TRBV20-1 and TRBJ1-5; D possibly corresponds to TRBD1 (5 bases). The V and J ends lost 1 base and 0 bases respectively, with 7 bases between them. This CDR3 is 14 amino acids long. CDR1 is DFQATT and CDR2 is SNEGSKA in the germline V gene (reference sequence). CDR3: CSARVRGSNQPQHF. DNA of the CDR3: TGCAGTGCTAGAGTGAGGGGTAGCAATCAGCCCCAGCATTTT.

The sample holds a few counts of this clonotype. The rearrangement joins TRBV11-2 to TRBJ1-5; no clear D gene. V gave up 6 bases and J gave up 12 bases, with 18 bases separating them. Germline V gives CDR1 SGHAT, CDR2 FQNNGV. The CDR3 totals 13 residues. As DNA, the CDR3 is TGTGCCAGCAGTAACCCCCCCTCGAGACTCCAGCATTTT. Protein sequence: CASSNPPSRLQHF.

The chain joins TRBV20-1 to TRBJ2-1; 8 bases are shared with TRBD2. The CDR3 length is 16 residues. With 0 bases clipped from V and 6 bases from J, the junction kept 10 bases outside the gene matches. Looked up from germline, CDR1 is DFQATT and CDR2 is SNEGSKA (reference sequence). The CDR3 DNA reads as TGCAGTGCTAGAGAACCGTCAGGACTAGCAGGCAATGAGCAGTTCTTC. This sequence encodes CSAREPSGLAGNEQFF.

Many counts were recorded for this clonotype. The J gene is TRBJ2-1, the V gene TRBV7-2; D possibly corresponds to TRBD2 (5 bases). Trimming took off 2 bases at V and 0 bases at J, with 8 bases between the two ends. The V gene's germline CDR1 is SGHTA and CDR2 FQGNSA. The CDR3 is made up of 15 amino acids. For the CDR3, the DNA is TGTGCCAGCAGCTTATTTGACTACTCCTACAATGAGCAGTTCTTC. Its protein is CASSLFDYSYNEQFF. Supplemented by reference TRBV7-2 and TRBJ2-1, the full variable domain reads GAGVSQSPSNKVTEKGKDVELRCDPISGHTALYWYRQSLGQGLEFLIYFQGNSAPDKSGLPSDRFSAERTGGSVSTLTIQRTQQEDSAVYLCASSLFDYSYNEQFFGPGTRLTVL.

The CDR3 DNA follows: TGCAGTGCTAAACCGGGCGCAAATTCACCCCTCCACTTT. This sequence encodes CSAKPGANSPLHF. The chain joins TRBV20-1 to TRBJ1-6; D unresolved. Trimming left V 4 bases short and J 7 bases short, with 11 bases between. This CDR3 is 13 amino acids long. Looked up from germline, CDR1 is DFQATT and CDR2 is SNEGSKA (reference sequence).

This clonotype was found many times. This chain connects TRBV3-1 to TRBJ2-5, with 8 bases aligning to TRBD1. The CDR3 is 15 residues long. After removal of 1 base from V and 2 bases from J, the junction contained 3 bases not matched to a gene. Germline-derived CDR1 and CDR2 are LGHDT and YNNKEL (reference sequence). The CDR3 nucleotides read TGTGCCAGCAGCCAAGTCAGGGGGCTTCAAGAGACCCAGTACTTC. This gives the protein CASSQVRGLQETQYF.

This sequence joins TRBV6-2 or TRBV6-3 and TRBJ1-5; D uncertain. The CDR3 covers 12 residues. The germline V gene encodes CDR1 MNHEY and CDR2 SVGEGT. Between the trimmed V and J ends, which lost 6 bases and 12 bases, there was a span of 15 bases. This chain's CDR3 is CASSAGWGSQHF. In DNA form, the CDR3 reads TGTGCCAGCAGCGCGGGGTGGGGTAGCCAGCATTTT.

The chain has TRBV14 and TRBJ2-2; D may be TRBD1 (5 bases). CDR3 length equals 17 residues. Germline V CDR1 and CDR2: SGHDN, FVKESK. V was cut by 4 bases and J by 5 bases, with 20 bases left in between. The DNA for the CDR3 is TGTGCCAGCAGCCGATCCCTGGCAGGGTTACATACCGGGGAGCTGTTTTTT. Amino acid sequence: CASSRSLAGLHTGELFF.

This clonotype was seen ten or more times. The genes are TRBV20-1 and TRBJ2-3; 10 bases agree with TRBD1. Germline V gives CDR1 DFQATT, CDR2 SNEGSKA (reference sequence). With 0 bases clipped from V and 3 bases from J, the junction kept 6 bases outside the gene matches. This CDR3 has 16 residues. The CDR3 DNA is TGCAGTGCTAGAGATCGGGACAGGGGATTTACAGATACGCAGTATTTT. Translation: CSARDRDRGFTDTQYF.